The 14 T cell receptor beta chains below come from one sample, sequenced in a study of blood T cell repertoires in COVID-19. This table comes from immunoSEQ multiplex PCR, and its TCRdb copy is limited to in-frame clones, with some not included. Of 110,000 or so clones in the sample, roughly 85% were seen once. Sequencing was performed on peripheral blood. The receptors stem from a human donor in a cohort sampled during active COVID-19.

V and J are TRBV10-3 and TRBJ1-5; 7 bases are shared with TRBD1. Germline trimming cut 3 bases from V and 3 bases from J; bases unmatched to any gene: 2. The germline CDR1 and CDR2 sequences are ENHRY and SYGVKD. This CDR3 has 14 amino acids. The CDR3 loop reads CAISDTGANQPQHF. CDR3 nucleotide sequence: TGTGCCATCAGTGATACAGGGGCCAATCAGCCCCAGCATTTT.

This rearrangement joins TRBV6-4 to TRBJ1-5; 11 positions match TRBD1. The germline V gene has CDR1 MRHNA and CDR2 SNTAGT. Trimming removed 2 bases from V and 6 bases from J; junction bases left unmatched: 9. This CDR3 spans 17 amino acids. CDR3 coding DNA: TGTGCCAGCAGTGACCTCAAGGACAGGGGGCTGGTTCAGCCCCAGCATTTT. This translates into CASSDLKDRGLVQPQHF.

The chain has TRBV7-9 and TRBJ2-2; 9 positions match TRBD1. CDR3 size: 15 residues. The ends lost 5 bases at V and 6 bases at J; junction bases unmatched: 7. Germline V lookup: CDR1 SEHNR, CDR2 FQNEAQ (reference sequence). The CDR3 spells CASSLGQGTAGELFF. The CDR3 bases are TGTGCCAGCAGCCTCGGACAGGGGACGGCCGGGGAGCTGTTTTTT. Filled out from reference TRBV7-9 and TRBJ2-2, the complete variable domain reads DTGVSQNPRHKITKRGQNVTFRCDPISEHNRLYWYRQTLGQGPEFLTYFQNEAQLEKSRLLSDRFSAERPKGSFSTLEIQRTEQGDSAMYLCASSLGQGTAGELFFGEGSRLTVL.

In its sample, this clone was seen once. The J gene is TRBJ2-1, the V gene TRBV6-5, with 9 bases matching TRBD2. This CDR3 comprises 14 residues. Germline values: CDR1 MNHEY, CDR2 SVGAGI. Germline trimming cut 5 bases from V and 2 bases from J; bases unmatched to any gene: 1. CDR3 coding DNA: TGTGCCAGCAGTCAGCGGGGGGCCTACAATGAGCAGTTCTTC. It codes for CASSQRGAYNEQFF.

The chain carries TRBV19 and TRBJ2-2; a weak D match, TRBD1 (5 bases). The CDR3 spans 15 residues. Germline loops: CDR1 LNHDA, CDR2 SQIVND (reference sequence). The germline V and J ends were trimmed by 5 bases and 1 base, with 11 bases remaining between them. CDR3 DNA sequence: TGTGCCAGTAGTCGGCAGGGCCTGAACACCGGGGAGCTGTTTTTT. This translates into CASSRQGLNTGELFF.

This rearrangement joins TRBV10-2 to TRBJ2-2; TRBD2 matches 12 bases. From germline, CDR1 is WSHSY and CDR2 SAAADI. The CDR3 extends over 17 amino acids. Unmatched junction bases numbered 15, after V lost 3 bases and J lost 13 bases. The CDR3 nucleotides read TGCGCCAGCAGTGATTCAAGGCTAGCGGGGGGGCGCGTAGGGCTGTTTTTT. As protein: CASSDSRLAGGRVGLFF.

The chain uses TRBV11-2 and TRBJ1-4; possible D gene TRBD1, 5 bases. CDR1 is SGHAT and CDR2 is FQNNGV in the germline V gene. The CDR3 has 16 residues. V was clipped by 5 bases and J by 4 bases, with 17 bases between them. CDR3 bases: TGTGCCAGCAGCATAACTACAGGAGCCTATAATGAAAAACTGTTTTTT. The encoded protein is CASSITTGAYNEKLFF.

The gene calls are TRBV28 and TRBJ2-2; no clear D. CDR1 is MDHEN and CDR2 is SYDVKM in the germline V gene. The V and J ends lost 1 base and 6 bases respectively, with 6 bases between them. This CDR3 has 13 residues. CDR3: CASSLFEPGELFF. For the CDR3, the DNA is TGTGCCAGCAGTTTATTTGAGCCCGGGGAGCTGTTTTTT.

The rearrangement joins TRBV19 to TRBJ2-3; 10 bases align to TRBD2. The CDR3 covers 15 residues. Germline values: CDR1 LNHDA, CDR2 SQIVND (reference sequence). With 7 bases clipped from V and 5 bases from J, the junction kept 9 bases outside the gene matches. The CDR3 DNA reads as TGTGCCAGTACCCAACTAGCGGGGCCGGGAGATACGCAGTATTTT. The encoded protein is CASTQLAGPGDTQYF.

J is TRBJ1-2 and V is TRBV30; 7 nucleotides agree with TRBD1. Germline lookup yields CDR1 GTSNPN and CDR2 SVGIG (reference sequence). J lost 5 bases, V lost 0 bases, and 18 bases had no gene match. The CDR3 sequence is 18 residues long. Written as DNA, the CDR3 is TGTGCCTGGAGTGTAGGGTCACAGGGGTCCATCCTGCGGTATGGCTACACCTTC. The encoded protein is CAWSVGSQGSILRYGYTF. Filled out from reference TRBV30 and TRBJ1-2, the complete variable domain reads SQTIHQWPATLVQPVGSPLSLECTVEGTSNPNLYWYRQAAGRGLQLLFYSVGIGQISSEVPQNLSASRPQDRQFILSSKKLLLSDSGFYLCAWSVGSQGSILRYGYTFGSGTRLTVV.

The J gene is TRBJ1-5, the V gene TRBV5-8; perhaps TRBD1 as D (5 bases). Trimming removed 0 bases from V and 0 bases from J, with 13 bases in between. The CDR3 consists of 17 residues. Germline assignment: CDR1 SGHTS and CDR2 YDEGEE. The CDR3 reads CASSLGPGPYSNQPQHF. The CDR3 DNA reads as TGTGCCAGCAGCTTGGGTCCAGGGCCCTATAGCAATCAGCCCCAGCATTTT.

DNA of the CDR3: TGTGCCAGCACTAGGGAGGGGACCTACGAGCAGTACTTC. It codes for CASTREGTYEQYF. J is TRBJ2-7 and V is TRBV6-5, with 7 bases lining up with TRBD2. V lost 7 bases to trimming and J lost 2 bases; unmatched junction nucleotides: 5. Germline V lookup: CDR1 MNHEY, CDR2 SVGAGI. The CDR3 runs 13 residues.

The J gene is TRBJ1-4, the V gene TRBV11-2, with 10 bases lining up with TRBD1. Germline V gene data show CDR1 as SGHAT and CDR2 as FQNNGV. Losses at the gene ends were 2 bases for V and 10 bases for J; bases not matched to a gene: 7. This CDR3 contains 15 residues. For the CDR3, the DNA is TGTGCCAGCAGCTTACGACAGGGGGCCCTTGGAAAACTGTTTTTT. Its translation is CASSLRQGALGKLFF.

CDR3 protein: CASSLGQGLGSTEAFF. In DNA, the CDR3 is TGTGCCAGCAGCTTAGGACAGGGATTAGGGAGCACTGAAGCTTTCTTT. The chain recombines TRBV7-2 with TRBJ1-1, with TRBD1 matching over 7 bases. Per germline, CDR1 SGHTA and CDR2 FQGNSA. V shed 1 base, J shed 4 bases, and the junction held 9 bases outside the gene matches. The CDR3 covers 16 residues.